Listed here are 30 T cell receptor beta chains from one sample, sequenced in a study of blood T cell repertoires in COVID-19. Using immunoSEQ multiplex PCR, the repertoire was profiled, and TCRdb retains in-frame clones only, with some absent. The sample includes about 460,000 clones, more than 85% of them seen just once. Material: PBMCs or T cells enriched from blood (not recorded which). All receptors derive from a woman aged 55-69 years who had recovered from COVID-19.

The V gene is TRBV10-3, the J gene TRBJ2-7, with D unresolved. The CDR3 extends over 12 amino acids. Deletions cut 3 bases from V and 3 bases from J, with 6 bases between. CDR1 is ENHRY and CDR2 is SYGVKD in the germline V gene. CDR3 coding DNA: TGTGCCATCAGTGATCACAACTACGAGCAGTACTTC. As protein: CAISDHNYEQYF.

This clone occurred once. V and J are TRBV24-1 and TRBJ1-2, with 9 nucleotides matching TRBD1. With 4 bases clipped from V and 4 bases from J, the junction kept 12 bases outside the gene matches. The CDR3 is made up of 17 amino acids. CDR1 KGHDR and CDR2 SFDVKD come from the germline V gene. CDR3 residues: CATSDATGTGQGYGYTF. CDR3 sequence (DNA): TGTGCCACCAGTGACGCGACCGGGACAGGGCAAGGCTATGGCTACACCTTC.

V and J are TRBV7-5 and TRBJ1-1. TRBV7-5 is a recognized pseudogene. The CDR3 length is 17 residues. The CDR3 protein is CARSPAKAFIRGTEAFF. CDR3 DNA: TGTGCCAGAAGCCCAGCCAAGGCGTTTATACGGGGGACTGAAGCTTTCTTT.

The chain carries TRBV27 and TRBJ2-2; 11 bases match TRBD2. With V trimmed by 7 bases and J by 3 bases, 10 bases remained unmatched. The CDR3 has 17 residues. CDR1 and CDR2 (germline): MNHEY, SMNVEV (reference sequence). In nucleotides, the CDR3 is TGTGCCAGCACCTTAGCGGGGGGGCCCGCACACACCGGGGAGCTGTTTTTT. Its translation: CASTLAGGPAHTGELFF.

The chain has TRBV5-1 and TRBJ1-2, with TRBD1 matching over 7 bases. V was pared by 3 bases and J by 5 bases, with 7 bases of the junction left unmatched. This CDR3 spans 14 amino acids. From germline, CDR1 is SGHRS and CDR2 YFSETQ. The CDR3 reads CASSSGGTVYGYTF. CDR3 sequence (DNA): TGCGCCAGCAGCTCGGGGGGGACAGTATATGGCTACACCTTC.

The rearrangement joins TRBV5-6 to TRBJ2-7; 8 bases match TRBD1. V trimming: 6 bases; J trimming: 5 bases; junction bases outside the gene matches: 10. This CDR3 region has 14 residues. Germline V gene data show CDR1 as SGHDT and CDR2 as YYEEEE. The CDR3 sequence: CASTPGGAPHEQYV. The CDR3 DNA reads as TGTGCCAGCACTCCAGGGGGCGCTCCCCACGAGCAGTACGTC.

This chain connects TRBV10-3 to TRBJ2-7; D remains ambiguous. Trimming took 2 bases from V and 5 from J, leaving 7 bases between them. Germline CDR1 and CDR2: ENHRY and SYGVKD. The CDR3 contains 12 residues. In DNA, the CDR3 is TGTGCCATCAGTGAGATAGGAGACGAGCAGTACTTC. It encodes CAISEIGDEQYF.

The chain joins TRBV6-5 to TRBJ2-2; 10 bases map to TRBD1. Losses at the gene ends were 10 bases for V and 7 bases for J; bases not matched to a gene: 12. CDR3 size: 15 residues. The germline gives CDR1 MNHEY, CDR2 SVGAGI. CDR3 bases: TGTGCCACGAGAACCGACAGGGGGCATATCGGGGAGCTGTTTTTT. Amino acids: CATRTDRGHIGELFF.

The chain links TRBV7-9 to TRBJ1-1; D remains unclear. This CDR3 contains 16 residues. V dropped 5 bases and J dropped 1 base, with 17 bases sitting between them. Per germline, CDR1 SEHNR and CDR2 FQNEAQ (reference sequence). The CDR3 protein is CASSPRVPISNTEAFF. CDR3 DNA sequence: TGTGCCAGCAGCCCGAGAGTTCCAATCTCGAACACTGAAGCTTTCTTT.

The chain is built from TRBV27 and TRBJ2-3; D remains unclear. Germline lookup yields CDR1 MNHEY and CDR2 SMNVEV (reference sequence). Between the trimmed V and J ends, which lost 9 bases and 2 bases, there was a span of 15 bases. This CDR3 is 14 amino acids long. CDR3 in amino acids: CASRLGFSTDTQYF. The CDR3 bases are TGTGCCAGTCGGCTAGGTTTCTCCACAGATACGCAGTATTTT.

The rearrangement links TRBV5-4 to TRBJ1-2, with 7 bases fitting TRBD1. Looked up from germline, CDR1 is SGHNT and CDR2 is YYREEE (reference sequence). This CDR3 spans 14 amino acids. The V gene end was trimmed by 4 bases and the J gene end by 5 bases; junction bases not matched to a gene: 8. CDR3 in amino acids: CASSPGQEPYGYTF. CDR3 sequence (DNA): TGTGCCAGCAGCCCCGGACAGGAGCCTTATGGCTACACCTTC.

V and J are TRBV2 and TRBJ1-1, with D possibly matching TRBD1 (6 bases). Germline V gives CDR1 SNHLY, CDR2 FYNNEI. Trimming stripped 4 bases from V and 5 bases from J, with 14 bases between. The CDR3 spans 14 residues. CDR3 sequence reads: CASSGNRVETEAFF. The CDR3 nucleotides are TGTGCCAGCAGTGGGAACAGGGTGGAGACTGAAGCTTTCTTT.

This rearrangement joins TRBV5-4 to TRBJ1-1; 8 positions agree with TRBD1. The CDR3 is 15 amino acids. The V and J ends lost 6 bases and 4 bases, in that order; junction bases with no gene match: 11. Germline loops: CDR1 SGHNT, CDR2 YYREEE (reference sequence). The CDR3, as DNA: TGTGCCAGCACCCGAGGACAGGGCCTTCCCACTGAAGCTTTCTTT. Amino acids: CASTRGQGLPTEAFF.

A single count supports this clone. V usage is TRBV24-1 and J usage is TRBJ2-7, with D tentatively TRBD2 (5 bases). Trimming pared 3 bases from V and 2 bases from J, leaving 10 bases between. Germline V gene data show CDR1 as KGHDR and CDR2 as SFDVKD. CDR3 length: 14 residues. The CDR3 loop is CATSDAGRAYEQYF. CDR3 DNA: TGTGCCACCAGTGATGCGGGTCGAGCCTACGAGCAGTACTTC.

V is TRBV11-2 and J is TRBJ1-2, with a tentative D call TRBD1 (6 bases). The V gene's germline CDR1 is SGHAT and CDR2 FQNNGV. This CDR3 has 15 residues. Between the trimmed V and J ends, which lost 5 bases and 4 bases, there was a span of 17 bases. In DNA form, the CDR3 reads TGTGCCAGCAGCCGTACAGGGACGGGGAGCTATGGCTACACCTTC. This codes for CASSRTGTGSYGYTF.

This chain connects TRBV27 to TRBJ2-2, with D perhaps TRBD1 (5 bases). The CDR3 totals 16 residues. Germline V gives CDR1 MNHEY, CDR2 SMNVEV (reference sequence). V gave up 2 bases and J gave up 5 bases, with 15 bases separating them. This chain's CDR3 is CASSLKGVPETGELFF. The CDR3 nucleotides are TGTGCCAGCAGTTTAAAAGGGGTCCCCGAGACCGGGGAGCTGTTTTTT.

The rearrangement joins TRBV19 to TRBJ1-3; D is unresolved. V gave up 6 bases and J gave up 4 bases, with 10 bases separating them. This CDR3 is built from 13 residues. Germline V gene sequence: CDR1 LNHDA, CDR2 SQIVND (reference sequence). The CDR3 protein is CASSQVTGNTIYF. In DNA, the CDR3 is TGTGCCAGTAGCCAGGTGACGGGAAACACCATATATTTT.

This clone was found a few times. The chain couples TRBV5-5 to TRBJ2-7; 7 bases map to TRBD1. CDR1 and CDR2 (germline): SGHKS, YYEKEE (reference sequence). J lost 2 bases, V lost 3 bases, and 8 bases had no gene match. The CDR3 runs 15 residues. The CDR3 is CASSSGQAVPYEQYF. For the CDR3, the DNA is TGTGCCAGCAGCTCCGGACAGGCCGTCCCCTACGAGCAGTACTTC.

Here the CDR3 DNA reads TGTGCCATCAGGGGACAGGGGTCCTCCTACGAGCAGTACGTC. Amino acid sequence: CAIRGQGSSYEQYV. The V gene is TRBV10-3, the J gene TRBJ2-7; 10 positions match TRBD1. Trimming cost V 6 bases and J 0 bases; bases outside gene matches: 2. In germline, CDR1 is ENHRY, CDR2 SYGVKD. The CDR3 extends over 14 amino acids.

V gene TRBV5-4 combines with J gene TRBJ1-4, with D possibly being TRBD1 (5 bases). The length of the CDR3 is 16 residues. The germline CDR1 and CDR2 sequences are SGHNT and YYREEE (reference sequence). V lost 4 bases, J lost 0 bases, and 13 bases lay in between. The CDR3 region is CASSQGTGATNEKLFF. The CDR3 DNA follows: TGTGCCAGCAGCCAGGGTACAGGAGCAACTAATGAAAAACTGTTTTTT.

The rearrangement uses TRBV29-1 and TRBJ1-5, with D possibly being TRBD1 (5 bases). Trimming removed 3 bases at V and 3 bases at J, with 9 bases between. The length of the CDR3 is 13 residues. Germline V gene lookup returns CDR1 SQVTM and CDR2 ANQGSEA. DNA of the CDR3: TGCAGCGTTGATAGGGGAAACAATCAGCCCCAGCATTTT. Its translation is CSVDRGNNQPQHF.

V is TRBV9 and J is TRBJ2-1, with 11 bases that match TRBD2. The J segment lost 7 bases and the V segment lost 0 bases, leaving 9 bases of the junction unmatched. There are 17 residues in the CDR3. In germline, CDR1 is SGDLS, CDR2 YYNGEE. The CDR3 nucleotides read TGTGCCAGCAGCGTAGGGTCTAGCGGGGGGTTCTGGAATGAGCAGTTCTTC. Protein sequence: CASSVGSSGGFWNEQFF.

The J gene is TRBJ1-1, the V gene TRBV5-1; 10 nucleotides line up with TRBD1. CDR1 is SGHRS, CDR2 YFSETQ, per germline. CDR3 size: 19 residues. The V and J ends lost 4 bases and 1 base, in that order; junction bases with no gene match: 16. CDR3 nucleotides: TGCGCCAGCAGCCTCCCCGGGACAGGGGAAACCCCATCGAACACTGAAGCTTTCTTT. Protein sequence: CASSLPGTGETPSNTEAFF.

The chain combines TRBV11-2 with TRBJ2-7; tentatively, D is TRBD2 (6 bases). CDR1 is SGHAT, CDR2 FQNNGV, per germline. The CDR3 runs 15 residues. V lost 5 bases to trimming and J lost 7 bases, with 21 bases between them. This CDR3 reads CASSPGTGTREEQYV. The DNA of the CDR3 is TGTGCCAGCAGCCCCGGGACTGGGACCCGCGAGGAGCAGTACGTC.

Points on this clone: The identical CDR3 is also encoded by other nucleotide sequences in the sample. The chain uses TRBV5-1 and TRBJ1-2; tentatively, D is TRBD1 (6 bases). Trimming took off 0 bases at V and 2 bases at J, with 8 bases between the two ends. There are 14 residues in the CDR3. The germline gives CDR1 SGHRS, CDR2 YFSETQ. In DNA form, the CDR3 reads TGCGCCAGCAGCTTGGGCACAGGGAACTATGGCTACACCTTC. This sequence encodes CASSLGTGNYGYTF.

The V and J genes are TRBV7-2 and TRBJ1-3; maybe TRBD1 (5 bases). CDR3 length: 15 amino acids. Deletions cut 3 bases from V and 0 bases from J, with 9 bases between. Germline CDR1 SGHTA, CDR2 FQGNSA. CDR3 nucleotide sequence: TGTGCCAGCAGCTTCGGGGGGAGCTCTGGAAACACCATATATTTT. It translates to CASSFGGSSGNTIYF.

CDR3 in DNA: TGTGCCAGCAGTTACGGGACTAGCGGGGGGCGGTTTAACAATGAGCAGTTCTTC. Residues: CASSYGTSGGRFNNEQFF. The chain combines TRBV2 with TRBJ2-1, with 15 bases lining up with TRBD2. CDR3 length: 18 residues. With 5 bases clipped from V and 5 bases from J, the junction kept 10 bases outside the gene matches. The V gene's germline CDR1 is SNHLY and CDR2 FYNNEI.

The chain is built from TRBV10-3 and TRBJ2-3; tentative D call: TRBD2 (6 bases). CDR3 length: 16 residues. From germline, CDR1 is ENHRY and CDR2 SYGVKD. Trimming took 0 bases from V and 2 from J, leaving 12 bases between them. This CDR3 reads CAISESEGAYTDTQYF. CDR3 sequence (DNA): TGTGCCATCAGTGAGTCGGAGGGCGCGTACACAGATACGCAGTATTTT.

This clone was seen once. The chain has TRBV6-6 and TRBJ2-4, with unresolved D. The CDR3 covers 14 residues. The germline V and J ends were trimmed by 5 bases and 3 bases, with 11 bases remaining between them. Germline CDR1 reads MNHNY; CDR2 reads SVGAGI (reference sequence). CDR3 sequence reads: CASSPREDKNIQYF. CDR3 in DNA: TGTGCCAGCAGTCCAAGAGAGGACAAAAACATTCAGTACTTC.

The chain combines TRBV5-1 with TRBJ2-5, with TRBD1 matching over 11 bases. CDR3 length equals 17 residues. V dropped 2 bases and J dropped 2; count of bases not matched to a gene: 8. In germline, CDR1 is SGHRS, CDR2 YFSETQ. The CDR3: CASSLHPGQGDQETQYF. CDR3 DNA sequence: TGCGCCAGCAGCTTACATCCGGGACAGGGGGATCAAGAGACCCAGTACTTC.